The clone carrying this T cell receptor beta chain is medium-sized within its sample. Its antigen is currently unknown. The sample belongs to a study of circulating CD8 cells and anti-PD-1 response in melanoma. Looking at the study overall: About 45% of the 13 patients had prior targeted therapy or immunotherapy; seven did not. Responders had complete or partial responses; non-responders had stable or progressive disease.

Study-level points and caveats: Experiments were generally run without replicates. Diversity ranked highest in DNEG and lowest in TIGIT subsets.

TCR libraries were prepared from 15 ng of total RNA with the QIAseq Immune Repertoire TCR panel. TCRdb itself ran the reads through MiXCR, one entry per CDR3 protein. The table includes 2,300 or so distinct CDR3 sequences, roughly 7% detected once. The germline CDR1 and CDR2 sequences are SGHNT and YYREEE (reference sequence). This CDR3 has 12 amino acids. The ends were cut back, 6 bases at V and 7 bases at J, with 11 bases in the middle. Sorting of live CD3+CD8+TCRalphabeta+ cells by PD-1 and/or TIGIT gave four subsets. The sequence came from a human donor with melanoma. The rearrangement links TRBV5-4 to TRBJ2-1; a possible D gene is TRBD2 (5 bases). Material: CD8+ T cells from PBMCs, obtained at baseline or after one month of anti-PD-1 therapy (not recorded which). CDR3 loop: CASTLGSNEQFF. CDR3 DNA sequence: TGTGCCAGCACCCTTGGGAGTAATGAGCAGTTCTTC. Together with reference TRBV5-4 and TRBJ2-1, the CDR3 gives the full variable domain: ETGVTQSPTHLIKTRGQQVTLRCSSQSGHNTVSWYQQALGQGPQFIFQYYREEENGRGNFPPRFSGLQFPNYSSELNVNALELDDSALYLCASTLGSNEQFFGPGTRLTVL.